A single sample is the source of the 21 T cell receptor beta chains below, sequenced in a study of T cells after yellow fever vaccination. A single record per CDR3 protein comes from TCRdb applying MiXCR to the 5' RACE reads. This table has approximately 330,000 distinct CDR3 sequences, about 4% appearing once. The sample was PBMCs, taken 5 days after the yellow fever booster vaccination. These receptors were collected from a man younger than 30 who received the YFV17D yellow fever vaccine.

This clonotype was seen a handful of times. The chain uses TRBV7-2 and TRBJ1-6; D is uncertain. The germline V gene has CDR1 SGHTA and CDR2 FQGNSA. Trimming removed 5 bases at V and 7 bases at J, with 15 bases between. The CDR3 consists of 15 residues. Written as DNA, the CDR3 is TGTGCCAGCAGCCCTGTCGTCCTGCGGAATTCACCCCTCCACTTT. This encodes CASSPVVLRNSPLHF.

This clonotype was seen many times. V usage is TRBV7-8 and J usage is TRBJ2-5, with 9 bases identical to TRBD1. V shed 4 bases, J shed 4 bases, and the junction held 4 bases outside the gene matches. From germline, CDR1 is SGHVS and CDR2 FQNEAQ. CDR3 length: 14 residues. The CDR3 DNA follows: TGTGCCAGCAGCTATACAGGGGGCGGAGAGACCCAGTACTTC. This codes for CASSYTGGGETQYF.

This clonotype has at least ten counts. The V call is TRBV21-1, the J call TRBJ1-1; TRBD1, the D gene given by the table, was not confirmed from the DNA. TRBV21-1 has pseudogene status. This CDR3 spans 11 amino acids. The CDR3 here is CASSRGPEAFF. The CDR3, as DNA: TGTGCCAGCAGCAGGGGGCCTGAAGCTTTCTTT.

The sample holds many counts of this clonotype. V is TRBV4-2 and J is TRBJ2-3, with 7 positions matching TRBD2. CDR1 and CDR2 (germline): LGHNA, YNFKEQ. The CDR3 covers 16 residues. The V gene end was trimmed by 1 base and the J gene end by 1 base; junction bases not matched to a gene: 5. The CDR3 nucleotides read TGTGCCAGCAGCCAAGTTGGGGGGGACCGCACAGATACGCAGTATTTT. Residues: CASSQVGGDRTDTQYF.

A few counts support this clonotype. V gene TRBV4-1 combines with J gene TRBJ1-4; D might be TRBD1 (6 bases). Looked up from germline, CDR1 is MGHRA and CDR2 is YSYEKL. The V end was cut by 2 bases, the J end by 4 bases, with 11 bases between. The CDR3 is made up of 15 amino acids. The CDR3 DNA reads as TGCGCCAGCAGCCAAACGGACAGTATTAATGAAAAACTGTTTTTT. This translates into CASSQTDSINEKLFF.

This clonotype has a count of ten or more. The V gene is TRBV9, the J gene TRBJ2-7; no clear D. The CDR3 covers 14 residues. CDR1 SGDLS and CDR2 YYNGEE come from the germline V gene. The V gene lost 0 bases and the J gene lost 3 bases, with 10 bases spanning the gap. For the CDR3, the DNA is TGTGCCAGCAGCGTAGCCGGCGGTTTCTACGAGCAGTACTTC. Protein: CASSVAGGFYEQYF.

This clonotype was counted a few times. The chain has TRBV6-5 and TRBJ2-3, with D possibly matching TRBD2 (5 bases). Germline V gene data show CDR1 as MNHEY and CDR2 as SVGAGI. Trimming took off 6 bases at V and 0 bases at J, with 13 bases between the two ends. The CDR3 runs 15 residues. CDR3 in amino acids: CASSNQRTSTDTQYF. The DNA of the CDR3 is TGTGCCAGCAGCAATCAGCGGACTAGCACAGATACGCAGTATTTT.

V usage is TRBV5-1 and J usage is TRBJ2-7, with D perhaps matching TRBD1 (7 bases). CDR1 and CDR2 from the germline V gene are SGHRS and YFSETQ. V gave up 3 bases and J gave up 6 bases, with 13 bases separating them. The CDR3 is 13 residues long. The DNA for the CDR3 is TGCGCCAGCAGCTCGACAGGGAGGAGCGAGCAGTACTTC. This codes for CASSSTGRSEQYF.

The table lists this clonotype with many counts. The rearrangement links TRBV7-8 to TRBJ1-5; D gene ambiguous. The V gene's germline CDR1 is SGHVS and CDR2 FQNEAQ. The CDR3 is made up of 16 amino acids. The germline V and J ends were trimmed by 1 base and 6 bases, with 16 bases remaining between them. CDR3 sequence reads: CASSLVWPSRSQPQHF. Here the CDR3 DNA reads TGTGCCAGCAGCTTAGTATGGCCTTCTAGAAGTCAGCCCCAGCATTTT.

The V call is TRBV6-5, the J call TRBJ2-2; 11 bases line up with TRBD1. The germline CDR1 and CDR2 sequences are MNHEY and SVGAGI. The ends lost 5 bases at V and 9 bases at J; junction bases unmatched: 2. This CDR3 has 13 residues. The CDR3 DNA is TGTGCCAGCAGTCGGACAGGGGGCAGGGAGCTGTTTTTT. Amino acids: CASSRTGGRELFF.

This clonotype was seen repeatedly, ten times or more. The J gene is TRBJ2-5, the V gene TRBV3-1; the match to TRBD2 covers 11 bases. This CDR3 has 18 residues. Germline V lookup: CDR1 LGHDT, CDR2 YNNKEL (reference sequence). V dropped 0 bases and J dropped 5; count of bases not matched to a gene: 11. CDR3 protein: CASSQDLTSGGLGETQYF. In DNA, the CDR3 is TGTGCCAGCAGCCAAGATCTCACTAGCGGGGGCCTCGGGGAGACCCAGTACTTC.

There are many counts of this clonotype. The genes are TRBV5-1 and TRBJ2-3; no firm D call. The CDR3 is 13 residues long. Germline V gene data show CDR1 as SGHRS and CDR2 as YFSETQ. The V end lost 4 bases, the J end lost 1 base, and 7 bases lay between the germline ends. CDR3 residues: CASSQTGTDTQYF. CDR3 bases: TGCGCCAGCAGCCAAACAGGCACAGATACGCAGTATTTT.

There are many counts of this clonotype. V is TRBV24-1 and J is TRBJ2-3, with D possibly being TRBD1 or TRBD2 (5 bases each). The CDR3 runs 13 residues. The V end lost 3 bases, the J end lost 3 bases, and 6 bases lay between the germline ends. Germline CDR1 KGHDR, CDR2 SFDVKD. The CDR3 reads CATSDGGTDTQYF. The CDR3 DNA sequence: TGTGCCACCAGTGATGGGGGAACAGATACGCAGTATTTT.

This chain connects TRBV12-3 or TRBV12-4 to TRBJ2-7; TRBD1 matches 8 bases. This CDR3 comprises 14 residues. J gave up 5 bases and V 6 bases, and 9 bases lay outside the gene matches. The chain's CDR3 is CASSTTGVPHEQYF. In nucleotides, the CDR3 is TGTGCCAGCAGCACGACAGGGGTCCCCCACGAGCAGTACTTC.

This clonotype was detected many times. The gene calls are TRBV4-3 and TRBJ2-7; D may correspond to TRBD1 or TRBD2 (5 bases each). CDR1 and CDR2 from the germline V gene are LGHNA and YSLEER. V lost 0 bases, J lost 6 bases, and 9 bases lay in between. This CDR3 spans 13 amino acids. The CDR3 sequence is CASSQDLGGEQYF. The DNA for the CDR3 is TGCGCCAGCAGCCAAGATCTTGGGGGCGAGCAGTACTTC.

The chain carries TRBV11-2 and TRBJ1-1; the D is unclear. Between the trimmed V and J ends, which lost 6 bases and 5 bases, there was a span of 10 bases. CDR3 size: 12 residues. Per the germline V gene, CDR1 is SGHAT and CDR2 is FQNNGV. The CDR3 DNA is TGTGCCAGCAGACATACGGGGACTGAAGCTTTCTTT. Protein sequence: CASRHTGTEAFF.

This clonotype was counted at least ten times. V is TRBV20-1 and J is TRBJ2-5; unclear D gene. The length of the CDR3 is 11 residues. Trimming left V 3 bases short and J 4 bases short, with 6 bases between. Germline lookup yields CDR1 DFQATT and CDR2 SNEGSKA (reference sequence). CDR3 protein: CSASFGETQYF. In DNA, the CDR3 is TGCAGTGCTAGTTTCGGAGAGACCCAGTACTTC.

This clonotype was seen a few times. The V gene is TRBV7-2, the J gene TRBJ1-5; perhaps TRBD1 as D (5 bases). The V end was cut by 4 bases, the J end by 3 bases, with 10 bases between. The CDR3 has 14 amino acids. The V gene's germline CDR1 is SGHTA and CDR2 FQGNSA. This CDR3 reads CASSSDSVNQPQHF. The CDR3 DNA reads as TGTGCCAGCAGCTCCGACAGCGTCAATCAGCCCCAGCATTTT.

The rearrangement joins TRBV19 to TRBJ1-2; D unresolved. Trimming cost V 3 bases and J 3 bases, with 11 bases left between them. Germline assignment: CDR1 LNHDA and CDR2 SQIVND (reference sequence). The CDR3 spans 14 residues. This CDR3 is CASSMGAAYYGYTF. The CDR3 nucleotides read TGTGCCAGTAGTATGGGCGCAGCCTACTATGGCTACACCTTC.

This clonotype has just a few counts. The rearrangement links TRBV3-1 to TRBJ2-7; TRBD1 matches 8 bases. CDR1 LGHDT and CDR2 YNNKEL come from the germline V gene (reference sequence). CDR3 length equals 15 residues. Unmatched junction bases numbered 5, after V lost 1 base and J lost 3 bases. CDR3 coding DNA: TGTGCCAGCAGCCAAGGGACAGGGACGGGCTACGAGCAGTACTTC. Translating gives CASSQGTGTGYEQYF.

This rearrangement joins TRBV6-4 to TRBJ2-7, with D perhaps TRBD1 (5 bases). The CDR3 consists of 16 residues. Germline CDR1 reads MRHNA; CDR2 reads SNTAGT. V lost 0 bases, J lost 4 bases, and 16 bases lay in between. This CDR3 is CASSDSRGSIAYEQYV. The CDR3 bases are TGTGCCAGCAGTGACTCTAGGGGTTCCATCGCATACGAGCAGTACGTC.